The 15 T cell receptor beta chains listed next were all sequenced from one sample in a study of shared clonotypes between healthy human individuals (dated by TCRdb to the early 2020s). Libraries were constructed by the immunoSEQ multiplex PCR assay. TCRdb's version of the immuneACCESS table is confined to in-frame rearrangements and falls short of the full clone set. An unresolved V gene accounts for under half of the shortfall where checked; the remainder is of unknown origin. The sample table lists approximately 2,300,000 clones, roughly 92% of them with a count of one. The ten largest account for approximately 0.39% of the sample. Sequencing was performed on naive CD4+ T cells from PBMCs. Sample cell subset or site, as interpreted from the label and publication: CD45RA+ positively selected. The receptor set was obtained from a man younger than 35 in good health. Some clones in this sample may be carry-over from other donors' samples.

V usage is TRBV10-3 and J usage is TRBJ2-7, with 10 positions matching TRBD1. V lost 6 bases and J lost 3; bases outside the gene matches: 8. From germline, CDR1 is ENHRY and CDR2 SYGVKD. The length of the CDR3 is 15 residues. The CDR3 protein is CAIRRDRGFDYEQYF. CDR3 nucleotide sequence: TGTGCCATCAGGAGGGACAGGGGTTTTGACTACGAGCAGTACTTC.

V usage is TRBV25-1 and J usage is TRBJ1-6; 7 bases map to TRBD1. The CDR3 covers 17 residues. J gave up 4 bases and V 5 bases, and 11 bases lay outside the gene matches. Germline V gene lookup returns CDR1 MGHDK and CDR2 SYGVNS. The CDR3 sequence is CASSPSPGRGYNSPLHF. The DNA for the CDR3 is TGTGCCAGCAGTCCCTCCCCGGGCAGGGGGTATAATTCACCCCTCCACTTT. The full variable domain, with the rest looked up from reference TRBV25-1 and TRBJ1-6, is EADIYQTPRYLVIGTGKKITLECSQTMGHDKMYWYQQDPGMELHLIHYSYGVNSTEKGDLSSESTVSRIRTEHFPLTLESARPSHTSQYLCASSPSPGRGYNSPLHFGNGTRLTVT.

The chain links TRBV7-3 to TRBJ2-5; TRBD2 matches at 12 bases. Germline V gene data show CDR1 as SGHTA and CDR2 as FQGTGA. V lost 2 bases to trimming and J lost 4 bases; unmatched junction nucleotides: 14. The CDR3 totals 19 residues. DNA of the CDR3: TGTGCCAGCAGCTTAGGTCTAGCGGGAGGGCGATTTACCGCAGAGACCCAGTACTTC. Translating it yields CASSLGLAGGRFTAETQYF.

The chain couples TRBV18 to TRBJ1-3, with TRBD1 matching 8 bases. Per germline, CDR1 KGHSH and CDR2 LQKENI. The CDR3 runs to 16 residues. J was trimmed by 0 bases and V by 5 bases; bases with no gene match: 6. The CDR3 DNA reads as TGTGCCAGCTCAGGGGGACAGGTCCTCTCTGGAAACACCATATATTTT. This gives the protein CASSGGQVLSGNTIYF.

V gene TRBV7-3 combines with J gene TRBJ2-2; D unclear. Trimming removed 5 bases at V and 5 bases at J, with 18 bases between. CDR3 size: 16 residues. The germline CDR1 and CDR2 sequences are SGHTA and FQGTGA. The CDR3 DNA reads as TGTGCCAGCAGCGCCTTTTTAATGGAGACTACCGGGGAGCTGTTTTTT. Translation: CASSAFLMETTGELFF.

The chain is built from TRBV7-9 and TRBJ2-5; D is perhaps TRBD1 (6 bases). The CDR3 covers 14 residues. Trimming pared 5 bases from V and 11 bases from J, leaving 21 bases between. Looked up from germline, CDR1 is SEHNR and CDR2 is FQNEAQ (reference sequence). CDR3 DNA: TGTGCCAGCAGCATCGGGACAAGGACCTGGGGGCAGTACTTC. Protein: CASSIGTRTWGQYF.

V is TRBV28 and J is TRBJ1-4, with 7 bases that match TRBD1. This CDR3 has 14 amino acids. The germline gives CDR1 MDHEN, CDR2 SYDVKM. With V trimmed by 7 bases and J by 3 bases, 5 bases remained unmatched. The CDR3 protein is CASTKGGSNEKLFF. DNA of the CDR3: TGTGCCAGCACCAAAGGGGGCTCTAATGAAAAACTGTTTTTT.

V is TRBV5-4 and J is TRBJ2-7; TRBD2 aligns across 10 bases. From germline, CDR1 is SGHNT and CDR2 YYREEE (reference sequence). The CDR3 has 15 amino acids. Trimming cost V 4 bases and J 2 bases; bases outside gene matches: 6. The CDR3 DNA reads TGTGCCAGCAGCCCCGGACTAGCGGACACCTACGAGCAGTACTTC. It encodes CASSPGLADTYEQYF.

The chain carries TRBV6-6 and TRBJ2-7; 11 nucleotides match TRBD2. Germline-derived CDR1 and CDR2 are MNHNY and SVGAGI (reference sequence). This CDR3 contains 15 residues. With 7 bases clipped from V and 3 bases from J, the junction kept 8 bases outside the gene matches. The CDR3 DNA reads as TGTGCCAGCACCCTAGCGGGAGGTGATAACTACGAGCAGTACTTC. Encoded protein: CASTLAGGDNYEQYF.

V is TRBV5-1 and J is TRBJ2-6; possible D gene TRBD1, 6 bases. The CDR3 is 17 amino acids. Deletions cut 0 bases from V and 4 bases from J, with 14 bases between. Per germline, CDR1 SGHRS and CDR2 YFSETQ. CDR3 amino acids: CASSLGQQGAGANVLTF. The CDR3 coding sequence is TGCGCCAGCAGCTTGGGGCAACAGGGAGCCGGGGCCAACGTCCTGACTTTC. The full variable domain, rest sourced from reference TRBV5-1 and TRBJ2-6, is KAGVTQTPRYLIKTRGQQVTLSCSPISGHRSVSWYQQTPGQGLQFLFEYFSETQRNKGNFPGRFSGRQFSNSRSEMNVSTLELGDSALYLCASSLGQQGAGANVLTFGAGSRLTVL.

The V call is TRBV5-4, the J call TRBJ2-4; D may be TRBD1 (6 bases). The CDR3 length is 14 residues. Germline V gene data show CDR1 as SGHNT and CDR2 as YYREEE (reference sequence). V lost 6 bases to trimming and J lost 8 bases, with 18 bases between them. CDR3 amino acids: CASTQSSTGDIQYF. The DNA for the CDR3 is TGTGCCAGCACCCAGAGCTCGACAGGCGACATTCAGTACTTC.

This chain joins TRBV5-4 and TRBJ2-2; D is undetermined. Germline CDR1 is SGHNT and CDR2 is YYREEE (reference sequence). V gave up 0 bases and J gave up 4 bases, with 10 bases separating them. CDR3 size: 15 residues. The CDR3 region is CASSLGVTVTGELFF. DNA of the CDR3: TGTGCCAGCAGCTTGGGGGTTACGGTCACCGGGGAGCTGTTTTTT. The variable domain in full, completed from reference TRBV5-4 and TRBJ2-2, reads ETGVTQSPTHLIKTRGQQVTLRCSSQSGHNTVSWYQQALGQGPQFIFQYYREEENGRGNFPPRFSGLQFPNYSSELNVNALELDDSALYLCASSLGVTVTGELFFGEGSRLTVL.

This clone showed up just once. The CDR3 nucleotides are TGTGCCAGCAGCTTAGATGGCGGGAGCTCCTACGAGCAGTACTTC. It encodes CASSLDGGSSYEQYF. The rearrangement joins TRBV7-3 to TRBJ2-7; the match to TRBD2 covers 7 bases. The CDR3 runs 15 residues. Germline values: CDR1 SGHTA, CDR2 FQGTGA. Germline trimming cut 2 bases from V and 0 bases from J; bases unmatched to any gene: 4. The entire variable domain, with the rest obtained from reference TRBV7-3 and TRBJ2-7, is as follows: GAGVSQTPSNKVTEKGKYVELRCDPISGHTALYWYRQSLGQGPEFLIYFQGTGAADDSGLPNDRFFAVRPEGSVSTLKIQRTERGDSAVYLCASSLDGGSSYEQYFGPGTRLTVT.

The rearrangement joins TRBV28 to TRBJ2-5; 12 nucleotides agree with TRBD2. This CDR3 has 17 residues. With V trimmed by 4 bases and J by 11 bases, 17 bases remained unmatched. Germline V lookup: CDR1 MDHEN, CDR2 SYDVKM. The CDR3 DNA follows: TGTGCCAGCAGTTCCCTAGCGGGAGGGCCGCCGGTGGATGAGCAGTACTTC. Its protein is CASSSLAGGPPVDEQYF.

Note on this clone: The identical CDR3 is also encoded by other nucleotide sequences in the sample. This chain uses TRBV5-1 with TRBJ2-1; 8 nucleotides match TRBD2. The V segment lost 0 bases and the J segment 3 bases; nucleotides outside the gene matches: 2. The CDR3 sequence is 15 residues long. Germline V gene sequence: CDR1 SGHRS, CDR2 YFSETQ. DNA for the CDR3: TGCGCCAGCAGCTTGGCCGGGAGGGTCTACAATGAGCAGTTCTTC. Its protein product is CASSLAGRVYNEQFF.